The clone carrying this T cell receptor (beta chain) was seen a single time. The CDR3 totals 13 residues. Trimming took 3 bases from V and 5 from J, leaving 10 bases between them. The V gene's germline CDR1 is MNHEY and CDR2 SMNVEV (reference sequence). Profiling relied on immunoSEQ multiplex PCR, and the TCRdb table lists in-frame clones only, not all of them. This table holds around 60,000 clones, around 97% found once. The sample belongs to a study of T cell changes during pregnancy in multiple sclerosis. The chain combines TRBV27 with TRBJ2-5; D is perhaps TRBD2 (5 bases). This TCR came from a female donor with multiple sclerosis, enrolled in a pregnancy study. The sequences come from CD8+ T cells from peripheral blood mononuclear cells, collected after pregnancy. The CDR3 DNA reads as TGTGCCAGCAGTTTGCGGAGGCTTGAGACCCAGTACTTC. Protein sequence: CASSLRRLETQYF.